A single sample gave rise to the 7 T cell receptor beta chains below, sequenced in a study of siplizumab effects on memory and regulatory T cells (dated by TCRdb to the late 2010s). Library prep was done by the immunoSEQ multiplex PCR assay. TCRdb mirrors the immuneACCESS table, restricted to in-frame sequences. Some clones are absent from its copies; in checked studies, under half trace to an unresolved V gene, and the reason for the others is unknown. The sample yields tens of thousands of clones; just over 95% were counted once. Clones ranked in the top ten supply about 0.095% of the sample. Sequencing was done on a sample of naive CD8+ T cells sorted from blood. The cell subset or site label, read with the paper, signifies: unstimulated naive T cells. The receptors shown here come from a human donor in good health.

The J gene is TRBJ2-7, the V gene TRBV6-1, with D perhaps given as TRBD1 or TRBD2 (6 bases each). Germline loops: CDR1 MNHNS, CDR2 SASEGT. V lost 3 bases and J 4 bases, leaving 16 bases between the germline ends. This CDR3 comprises 15 residues. The CDR3 region is CASSDVGGREYEQYF. CDR3 sequence (DNA): TGTGCCAGCAGTGATGTGGGGGGCCGGGAGTACGAGCAGTACTTC.

This clone showed up just once. DNA of the CDR3: TGTGCCACCAAAAACATGGAAGGCTACGAGCAGTACTTC. It translates to CATKNMEGYEQYF. The chain joins TRBV28 to TRBJ2-7; D unresolved. This CDR3 has 13 amino acids. Germline lookup yields CDR1 MDHEN and CDR2 SYDVKM. Trimming stripped 10 bases from V and 3 bases from J, with 16 bases between.

This chain joins TRBV14 and TRBJ1-4; D gene unclear. Germline CDR1 SGHDN, CDR2 FVKESK. Trimming removed 0 bases from V and 8 bases from J, with 7 bases in between. The CDR3 totals 13 residues. The CDR3 coding sequence is TGTGCCAGCAGCCAAGAGGAGTCAGAAAAACTGTTTTTT. This translates into CASSQEESEKLFF.

The chain links TRBV6-5 to TRBJ2-1; D may be TRBD2 (6 bases). The V and J ends lost 7 bases and 9 bases respectively, with 16 bases between them. CDR1 is MNHEY and CDR2 is SVGAGI in the germline V gene. The CDR3 has 13 residues. DNA for the CDR3: TGTGCCAGCAACTATGGAAGGGGAGGTGAGCAGTTCTTC. Translating it yields CASNYGRGGEQFF.

This rearrangement joins TRBV28 to TRBJ1-5; D unclear. The germline V gene has CDR1 MDHEN and CDR2 SYDVKM. Trimming removed 7 bases at V and 5 bases at J, with 15 bases between. This CDR3 is 14 amino acids long. Here the CDR3 DNA reads TGTGCCAGCACTACCCCGGTCGGAGATCAGCCCCAGCATTTT. It specifies CASTTPVGDQPQHF.

Here the CDR3 DNA reads TGTGCCAGCAGTCTGGACAGGGTTCAGCAGTTCTTC. Translation gives CASSLDRVQQFF. The rearrangement uses TRBV28 and TRBJ2-1; 8 bases agree with TRBD1. The CDR3 runs to 12 residues. V was clipped by 5 bases and J by 11 bases; unmatched bases: 5. In germline, CDR1 is MDHEN, CDR2 SYDVKM.

The J gene is TRBJ1-1, the V gene TRBV2; TRBD1 aligns across 9 bases. The CDR3 is 13 amino acids. CDR1 is SNHLY and CDR2 is FYNNEI in the germline V gene. V trimming: 10 bases; J trimming: 3 bases; junction bases outside the gene matches: 6. The chain's CDR3 is CAIHRGPDTEAFF. The CDR3 DNA follows: TGTGCCATACACAGGGGGCCCGACACTGAAGCTTTCTTT.